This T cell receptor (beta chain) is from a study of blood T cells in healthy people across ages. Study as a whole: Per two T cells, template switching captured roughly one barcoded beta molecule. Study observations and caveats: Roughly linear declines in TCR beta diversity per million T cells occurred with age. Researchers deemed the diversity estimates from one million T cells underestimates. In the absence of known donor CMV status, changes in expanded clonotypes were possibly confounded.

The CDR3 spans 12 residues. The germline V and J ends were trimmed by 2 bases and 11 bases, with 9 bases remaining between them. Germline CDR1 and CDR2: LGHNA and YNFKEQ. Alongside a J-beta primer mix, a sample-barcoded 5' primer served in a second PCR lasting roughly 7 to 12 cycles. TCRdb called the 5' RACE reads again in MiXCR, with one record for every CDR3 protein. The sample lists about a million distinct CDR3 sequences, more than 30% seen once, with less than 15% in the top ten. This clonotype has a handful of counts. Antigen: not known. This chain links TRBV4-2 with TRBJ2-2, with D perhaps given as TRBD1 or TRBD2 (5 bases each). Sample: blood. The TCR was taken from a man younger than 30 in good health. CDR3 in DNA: TGTGCCAGCAGCCAAATTGGGGGAGAGCTGTTTTTT. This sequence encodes CASSQIGGELFF.